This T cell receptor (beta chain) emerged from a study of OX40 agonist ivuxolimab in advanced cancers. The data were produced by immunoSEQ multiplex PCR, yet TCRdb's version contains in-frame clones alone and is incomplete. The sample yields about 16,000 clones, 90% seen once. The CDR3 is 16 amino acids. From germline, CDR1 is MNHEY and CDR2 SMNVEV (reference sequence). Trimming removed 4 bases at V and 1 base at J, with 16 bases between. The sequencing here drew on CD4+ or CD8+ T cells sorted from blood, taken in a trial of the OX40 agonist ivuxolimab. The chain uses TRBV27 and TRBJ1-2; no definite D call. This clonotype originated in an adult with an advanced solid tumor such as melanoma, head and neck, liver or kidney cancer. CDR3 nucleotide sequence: TGTGCCAGCAGTTCGGGCAAGACCTCGATTAACTATGGCTACACCTTC. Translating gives CASSSGKTSINYGYTF.